Below are 31 T cell receptor beta chains sequenced from a single sample in a study of blood T cell repertoires in COVID-19. Clones were sequenced by immunoSEQ multiplex PCR, and TCRdb holds only the in-frame ones, with some missing. The table lists about 380,000 clones, over 75% of them singletons. The specimen was PBMCs or T cells enriched from blood (not recorded which). These receptor sequences come from a man aged 25 to 45 who had recovered from COVID-19.

This rearrangement joins TRBV6-6 to TRBJ1-2; D is unclear. CDR3 size: 13 residues. Germline-derived CDR1 and CDR2 are MNHNY and SVGAGI (reference sequence). V gave up 6 bases and J gave up 0 bases, with 8 bases separating them. The CDR3 here is CASSRGANYGYTF. CDR3 in DNA: TGTGCCAGCAGCCGGGGAGCTAACTATGGCTACACCTTC.

This chain connects TRBV15 to TRBJ2-2; the D gene is possibly TRBD1 (6 bases). The V gene's germline CDR1 is LNHNV and CDR2 YYDKDF (reference sequence). The CDR3 covers 16 residues. V lost 4 bases and J lost 5, with 17 bases in between. The CDR3 bases are TGTGCCACCAGCATATCTTCCAGGGGATATACCGGGGAGCTGTTTTTT. It yields the protein CATSISSRGYTGELFF.

The V gene is TRBV19, the J gene TRBJ2-1; 8 bases fit TRBD1. Losses at the gene ends were 4 bases for V and 6 bases for J; bases not matched to a gene: 8. Germline loops: CDR1 LNHDA, CDR2 SQIVND (reference sequence). The length of the CDR3 is 15 residues. The DNA of the CDR3 is TGTGCCAGTAGTACATGGACAGGGTTTCCCAATGAGCAGTTCTTC. Residues: CASSTWTGFPNEQFF.

V and J are TRBV6-5 and TRBJ1-2; 7 bases are shared with TRBD1. Germline CDR1 reads MNHEY; CDR2 reads SVGAGI. The junction had 3 bases not matched to a gene; V was cut back by 2 bases and J by 6 bases. The CDR3 loop spans 13 amino acids. The CDR3 bases are TGTGCCAGCAGTTACACAGGGGTGAATGGCTACACCTTC. It encodes CASSYTGVNGYTF.

This clone was detected only once. V is TRBV6-5 and J is TRBJ1-2, with D possibly TRBD1 on 5 matching bases. Deletions cut 6 bases from V and 5 bases from J, with 13 bases between. This CDR3 region has 13 residues. Germline V CDR1 and CDR2: MNHEY, SVGAGI. The CDR3 protein is CASSVDTKYGYTF. CDR3 coding DNA: TGTGCCAGCAGCGTGGACACCAAGTATGGCTACACCTTC.

The CDR3 region is CASSLKGKVGYTF. In DNA, the CDR3 is TGTGCCAGCAGTTTAAAGGGGAAGGTTGGCTACACCTTC. The V gene is TRBV12-3 or TRBV12-4, the J gene TRBJ1-2; perhaps TRBD1 as D (5 bases). This CDR3 comprises 13 residues. V lost 2 bases and J 7 bases, leaving 11 bases between the germline ends.

This chain's CDR3 is CASSFGGSPLHF. CDR3 sequence (DNA): TGTGCCAGCAGTTTTGGAGGGTCACCCCTCCACTTT. The gene calls are TRBV27 and TRBJ1-6; D is ambiguous. The V end lost 3 bases, the J end lost 10 bases, and 7 bases lay between the germline ends. In germline, CDR1 is MNHEY, CDR2 SMNVEV (reference sequence). This CDR3 contains 12 residues.

This clone is a singleton in its sample. The chain carries TRBV2 and TRBJ2-7; perhaps TRBD1 as D (6 bases). Germline assignment: CDR1 SNHLY and CDR2 FYNNEI. The V end lost 6 bases, the J end lost 0 bases, and 12 bases lay between the germline ends. This CDR3 has 14 residues. CDR3 region: CASRGRDNSYEQYF. CDR3 in DNA: TGTGCCAGCAGGGGCCGGGACAACTCCTACGAGCAGTACTTC.

The J gene is TRBJ2-2, the V gene TRBV2, with D hard to call. CDR1 and CDR2 (germline): SNHLY, FYNNEI. CDR3 size: 15 residues. V was clipped by 7 bases and J by 4 bases, with 16 bases between them. The CDR3, as DNA: TGTGCCAGCAAACTTGGCTCGGGTTCCACCGGGGAGCTGTTTTTT. Its protein product is CASKLGSGSTGELFF.

Here the CDR3 reads CASSLGTGGGTGELFF. Written as DNA, the CDR3 is TGCGCCAGCAGCTTGGGGACAGGGGGAGGCACCGGGGAGCTGTTTTTT. This chain connects TRBV5-1 to TRBJ2-2; 10 bases fit TRBD1. Germline V gives CDR1 SGHRS, CDR2 YFSETQ. V was pared by 0 bases and J by 4 bases, with 3 bases of the junction left unmatched. This CDR3 has 16 residues.

This rearrangement joins TRBV6-5 to TRBJ1-2, with TRBD1 as a possible D gene (6 bases). The germline V and J ends were trimmed by 5 bases and 2 bases, with 9 bases remaining between them. The CDR3 is 13 residues long. Germline assignment: CDR1 MNHEY and CDR2 SVGAGI. The CDR3 DNA sequence: TGTGCCAGCAGTCTTACAGGGAACTATGGCTACACCTTC. As protein: CASSLTGNYGYTF.

This rearrangement joins TRBV27 to TRBJ1-1; 11 nucleotides line up with TRBD1. Germline trimming cut 7 bases from V and 6 bases from J; bases unmatched to any gene: 7. The germline gives CDR1 MNHEY, CDR2 SMNVEV (reference sequence). The CDR3 is made up of 14 amino acids. CDR3 in DNA: TGTGCCAGCACCCCAGGACAGGGGGCGGCTGAAGCTTTCTTT. Translating gives CASTPGQGAAEAFF.

The genes are TRBV3-1 (or the pseudogene TRBV3-2) and TRBJ2-5, with TRBD1 identical over 10 bases. V shed 4 bases and J 3 bases; nucleotides not matched to a gene: 14. This CDR3 is 18 amino acids long. In germline, CDR1 is LGHDT, CDR2 YNNKEL (reference sequence). In nucleotides, the CDR3 is TGTGCCAGCAGCCCGTCCCGGGACAGGGGCAGGAACAAAGAGACCCAGTACTTC. Protein sequence: CASSPSRDRGRNKETQYF.

J is TRBJ2-3 and V is TRBV5-8; 9 bases line up with TRBD1. Germline CDR1 and CDR2: SGHTS and YDEGEE. V dropped 4 bases and J dropped 4; count of bases not matched to a gene: 7. CDR3 size: 15 residues. The CDR3 nucleotides are TGTGCCAGCAGCGGAACAGGGGGCGATGCAGATACGCAGTATTTT. Amino acid sequence: CASSGTGGDADTQYF.

The chain is built from TRBV19 and TRBJ2-1; 10 nucleotides align to TRBD1. CDR3 length equals 14 residues. Germline V gene data show CDR1 as LNHDA and CDR2 as SQIVND (reference sequence). Trimming at V came to 4 bases and at J to 10 bases, leaving 7 bases not matched to a gene. CDR3 nucleotides: TGTGCCAGTAGTACAAAGACAGGGGGCGTCGAGCAGTTCTTC. Protein sequence: CASSTKTGGVEQFF.

The gene calls are TRBV30 and TRBJ1-5; 8 nucleotides agree with TRBD1. Germline-derived CDR1 and CDR2 are GTSNPN and SVGIG (reference sequence). The CDR3 is 12 amino acids. Trimming cost V 6 bases and J 5 bases; bases outside gene matches: 3. The CDR3 sequence is CACGTGDQPQHF. In DNA form, the CDR3 reads TGTGCCTGTGGGACAGGCGATCAGCCCCAGCATTTT.

On this clone itself: Additional DNA sequences in this sample encode the identical CDR3. The V call is TRBV7-9, the J call TRBJ2-5, with TRBD1 matching 9 bases. J gave up 4 bases and V 5 bases, and 5 bases lay outside the gene matches. This CDR3 has 14 residues. The germline V gene has CDR1 SEHNR and CDR2 FQNEAQ (reference sequence). The CDR3 spells CASSPRTGVETQYF. The CDR3 nucleotides are TGTGCCAGCAGCCCGAGGACAGGGGTAGAGACCCAGTACTTC.

V is TRBV3-1 (or the pseudogene TRBV3-2) and J is TRBJ1-2, with D possibly matching TRBD1 (5 bases). Germline V gene sequence: CDR1 LGHDT, CDR2 YNNKEL (reference sequence). The CDR3 consists of 13 residues. The V and J ends lost 5 bases and 6 bases respectively, with 13 bases between them. The CDR3 here is CASSSREVNGYTF. CDR3 DNA: TGTGCCAGCAGCAGCAGGGAGGTCAATGGCTACACCTTC.

This clone was seen a single time. The V gene is TRBV27, the J gene TRBJ2-7; D is possibly TRBD1 (6 bases). Germline V CDR1 and CDR2: MNHEY, SMNVEV (reference sequence). The length of the CDR3 is 13 residues. Trimming took 3 bases from V and 3 from J, leaving 9 bases between them. In DNA form, the CDR3 reads TGTGCCAGCAGTTTCTACAGGGACTACGAGCAGTACTTC. Translating it yields CASSFYRDYEQYF.

The chain is built from TRBV30 and TRBJ1-6; 9 bases agree with TRBD1. V shed 4 bases, J shed 8 bases, and the junction held 3 bases outside the gene matches. Germline V gives CDR1 GTSNPN, CDR2 SVGIG (reference sequence). The CDR3 runs 13 residues. CDR3 nucleotide sequence: TGTGCCTGGAATAGACAGGGGGATTCACCCCTCCACTTT. This translates into CAWNRQGDSPLHF.

The chain has TRBV30 and TRBJ1-3, with a tentative D call TRBD1 (6 bases). Germline V lookup: CDR1 GTSNPN, CDR2 SVGIG (reference sequence). The CDR3 contains 18 residues. The V gene lost 5 bases and the J gene lost 4 bases, with 27 bases spanning the gap. The DNA for the CDR3 is TGTGCCTGGCGTCGGGGGGGCAGGTCCCCTCTCTTGGGAAACACCATATATTTT. Protein product: CAWRRGGRSPLLGNTIYF.

This rearrangement joins TRBV20-1 to TRBJ1-3; 10 nucleotides align to TRBD1. This CDR3 is built from 16 residues. V gave up 3 bases and J gave up 2 bases; unmatched junction bases: 7. Per the germline V gene, CDR1 is DFQATT and CDR2 is SNEGSKA (reference sequence). The CDR3 DNA reads TGCAGTGCTAGTAATTGGGGACAGGGGACTGGAAACACCATATATTTT. Translated, it gives CSASNWGQGTGNTIYF.

This chain uses TRBV27 with TRBJ1-6; 9 bases line up with TRBD1. Germline V gene sequence: CDR1 MNHEY, CDR2 SMNVEV (reference sequence). The CDR3 runs 14 residues. Trimming at V came to 5 bases and at J to 7 bases, leaving 3 bases not matched to a gene. CDR3 sequence reads: CASSLDRGNSPLHF. The CDR3 DNA reads as TGTGCCAGCAGTCTCGACAGGGGGAATTCACCCCTCCACTTT.

This clone was recorded only once. This chain connects TRBV2 to TRBJ2-5, with 11 positions matching TRBD2. The trim removed 5 bases at V and 1 base at J, leaving 9 bases unmatched. The CDR3 spans 17 residues. Germline assignment: CDR1 SNHLY and CDR2 FYNNEI. The CDR3 loop is CASSRDRLAGIQETQYF. The CDR3 nucleotides are TGTGCCAGCAGTCGCGACCGACTAGCGGGGATCCAAGAGACCCAGTACTTC.

The CDR3 loop reads CASSLEQGYGYTF. CDR3 sequence (DNA): TGTGCCAGCAGCTTAGAACAGGGGTATGGCTACACCTTC. This sequence joins TRBV7-2 and TRBJ1-2; 7 bases agree with TRBD1. The CDR3 length is 13 residues. CDR1 is SGHTA and CDR2 is FQGNSA in the germline V gene. V shed 1 base and J 5 bases; nucleotides not matched to a gene: 1. Full variable domain (outside the CDR3, taken from reference TRBV7-2 and TRBJ1-2): GAGVSQSPSNKVTEKGKDVELRCDPISGHTALYWYRQSLGQGLEFLIYFQGNSAPDKSGLPSDRFSAERTGGSVSTLTIQRTQQEDSAVYLCASSLEQGYGYTFGSGTRLTVV.

Here the CDR3 DNA reads TGTGCCAGCTCACCAACCACCGAGTTTAACACTGAAGCTTTCTTT. Protein product: CASSPTTEFNTEAFF. The chain links TRBV18 to TRBJ1-1, with D unresolved. Germline lookup yields CDR1 KGHSH and CDR2 LQKENI. The CDR3 runs 15 residues. The V end lost 2 bases, the J end lost 2 bases, and 12 bases lay between the germline ends.

This chain connects TRBV19 to TRBJ2-3, with 8 bases matching TRBD2. Unmatched junction bases numbered 15, after V lost 5 bases and J lost 2 bases. Germline assignment: CDR1 LNHDA and CDR2 SQIVND (reference sequence). The CDR3 has 18 amino acids. The CDR3 DNA sequence: TGTGCCAGTAGTTTCCCCCTGACGAGCGGGGGAGTCACAGATACGCAGTATTTT. This translates into CASSFPLTSGGVTDTQYF.

The chain is built from TRBV30 and TRBJ1-3; maybe TRBD1 (6 bases). This CDR3 contains 12 residues. V gave up 6 bases and J gave up 2 bases, with 8 bases separating them. Germline lookup yields CDR1 GTSNPN and CDR2 SVGIG (reference sequence). The CDR3 DNA is TGTGCCTGCCACAGGGCTGGAAACACCATATATTTT. Protein product: CACHRAGNTIYF.

The table lists this clone with a count of one. The chain carries TRBV7-3 and TRBJ2-1, with a weak D call TRBD2 (7 bases). From germline, CDR1 is SGHTA and CDR2 FQGTGA. V lost 5 bases and J lost 6, with 20 bases in between. The CDR3 runs to 16 residues. The CDR3 protein is CASSPEGRGGRNEQFF. Written as DNA, the CDR3 is TGTGCCAGCAGCCCAGAAGGTCGCGGGGGCCGCAATGAGCAGTTCTTC.

The chain employs TRBV6-5 and TRBJ1-1, with a weak D call TRBD1 (6 bases). Trimming removed 2 bases from V and 5 bases from J, with 9 bases in between. CDR1 is MNHEY, CDR2 SVGAGI, per germline. This CDR3 spans 13 amino acids. The CDR3 protein is CASSYTQGTEAFF. Written as DNA, the CDR3 is TGTGCCAGCAGTTACACTCAGGGGACTGAAGCTTTCTTT.

This clone occurred once. CDR3 amino acids: CASRATGTFQKLFF. DNA for the CDR3: TGTGCCAGCAGGGCCACCGGGACATTTCAAAAACTGTTTTTT. V is TRBV25-1 and J is TRBJ1-4; weak D call: TRBD1 (6 bases). Germline V gene lookup returns CDR1 MGHDK and CDR2 SYGVNS. V was cut by 6 bases and J by 9 bases, with 17 bases left in between. CDR3 length equals 14 residues.